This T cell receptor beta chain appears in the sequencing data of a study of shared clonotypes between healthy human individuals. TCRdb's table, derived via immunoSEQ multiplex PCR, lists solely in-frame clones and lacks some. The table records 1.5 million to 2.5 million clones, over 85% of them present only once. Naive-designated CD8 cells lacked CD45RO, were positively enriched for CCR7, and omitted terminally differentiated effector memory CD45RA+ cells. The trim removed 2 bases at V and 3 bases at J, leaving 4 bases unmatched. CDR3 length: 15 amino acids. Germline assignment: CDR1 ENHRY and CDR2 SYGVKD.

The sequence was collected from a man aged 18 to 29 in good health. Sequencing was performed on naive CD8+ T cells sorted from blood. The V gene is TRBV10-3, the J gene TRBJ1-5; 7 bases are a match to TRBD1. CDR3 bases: TGTGCCATCAGTGAGGGAGAGGGGGCCAATCAGCCCCAGCATTTT. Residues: CAISEGEGANQPQHF.